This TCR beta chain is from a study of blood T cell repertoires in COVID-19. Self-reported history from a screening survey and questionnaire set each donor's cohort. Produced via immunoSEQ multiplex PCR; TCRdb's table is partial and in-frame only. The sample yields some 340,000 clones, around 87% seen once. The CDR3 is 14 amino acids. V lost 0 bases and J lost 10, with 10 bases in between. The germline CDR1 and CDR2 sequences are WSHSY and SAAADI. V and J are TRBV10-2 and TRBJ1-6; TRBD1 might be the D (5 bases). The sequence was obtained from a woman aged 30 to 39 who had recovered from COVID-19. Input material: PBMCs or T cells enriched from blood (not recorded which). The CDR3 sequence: CASSESGQASPLHF. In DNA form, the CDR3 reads TGCGCCAGCAGTGAGTCGGGGCAGGCCTCACCCCTCCACTTT.